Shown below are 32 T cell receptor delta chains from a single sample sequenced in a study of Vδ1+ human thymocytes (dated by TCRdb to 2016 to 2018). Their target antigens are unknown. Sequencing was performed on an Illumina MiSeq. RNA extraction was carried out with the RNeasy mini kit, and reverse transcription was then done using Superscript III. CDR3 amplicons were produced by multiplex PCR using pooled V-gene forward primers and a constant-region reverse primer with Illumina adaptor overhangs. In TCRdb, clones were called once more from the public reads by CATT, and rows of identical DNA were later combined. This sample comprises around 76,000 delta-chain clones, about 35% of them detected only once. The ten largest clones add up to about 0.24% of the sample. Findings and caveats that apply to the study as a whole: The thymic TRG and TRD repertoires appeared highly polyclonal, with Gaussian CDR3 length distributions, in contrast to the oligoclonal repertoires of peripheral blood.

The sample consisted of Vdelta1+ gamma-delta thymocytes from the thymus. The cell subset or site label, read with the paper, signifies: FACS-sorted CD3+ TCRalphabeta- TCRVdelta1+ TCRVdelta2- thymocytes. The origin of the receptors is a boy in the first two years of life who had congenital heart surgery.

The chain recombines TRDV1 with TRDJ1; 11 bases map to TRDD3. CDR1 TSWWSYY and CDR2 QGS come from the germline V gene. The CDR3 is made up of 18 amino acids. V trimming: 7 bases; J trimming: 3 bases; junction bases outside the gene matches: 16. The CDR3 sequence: CALVDISVLGDNSDKLIF. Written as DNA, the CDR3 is TGTGCTCTTGTGGATATATCCGTACTGGGGGATAACTCCGATAAACTCATCTTT.

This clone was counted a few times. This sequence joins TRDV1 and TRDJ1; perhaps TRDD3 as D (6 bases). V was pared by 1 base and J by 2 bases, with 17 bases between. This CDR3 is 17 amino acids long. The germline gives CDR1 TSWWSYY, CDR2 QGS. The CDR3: CALGERPSGMDTDKLIF. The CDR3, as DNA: TGTGCTCTTGGGGAACGACCGTCGGGGATGGATACCGATAAACTCATCTTT.

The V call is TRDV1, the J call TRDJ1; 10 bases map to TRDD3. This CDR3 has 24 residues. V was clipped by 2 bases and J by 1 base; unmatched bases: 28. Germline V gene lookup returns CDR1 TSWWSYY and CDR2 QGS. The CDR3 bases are TGTGCTCTTGGGGAAAATCTCCTAGCCGGGCAGGGGGATACGCGAAATCATCTCACCGATAAACTCATCTTT. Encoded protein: CALGENLLAGQGDTRNHLTDKLIF.

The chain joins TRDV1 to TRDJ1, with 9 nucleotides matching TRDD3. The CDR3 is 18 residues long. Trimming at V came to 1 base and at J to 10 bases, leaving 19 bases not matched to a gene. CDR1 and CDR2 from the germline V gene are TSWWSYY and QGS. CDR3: CALGERGFRLLGEKVLIF. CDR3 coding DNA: TGTGCTCTTGGGGAACGAGGCTTCCGGCTACTGGGGGAGAAAGTACTCATCTTT.

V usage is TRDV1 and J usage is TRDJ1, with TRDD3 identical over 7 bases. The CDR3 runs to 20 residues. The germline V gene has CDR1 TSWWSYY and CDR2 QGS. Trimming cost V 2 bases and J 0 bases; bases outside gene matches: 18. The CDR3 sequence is CALGERSPDAVLGYTDKLIF. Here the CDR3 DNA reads TGTGCTCTTGGGGAAAGGTCTCCCGACGCCGTACTGGGGTACACCGATAAACTCATCTTT.

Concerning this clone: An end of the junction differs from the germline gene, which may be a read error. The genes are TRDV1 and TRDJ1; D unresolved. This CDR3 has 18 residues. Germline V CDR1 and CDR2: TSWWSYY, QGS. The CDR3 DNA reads TGTGCTCTTGGGTCCAACGGGAGGTCTACGACGCCCACCGATAAACCCATCTTT. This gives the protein CALGSNGRSTTPTDKPIF.

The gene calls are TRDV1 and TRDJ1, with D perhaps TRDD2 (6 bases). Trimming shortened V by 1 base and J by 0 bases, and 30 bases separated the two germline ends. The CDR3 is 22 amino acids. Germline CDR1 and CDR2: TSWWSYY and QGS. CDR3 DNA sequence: TGTGCTCTTGGGGAACCTCATCTCCTTCCCACCTTAATGGGGAAGTACACCGATAAACTCATCTTT. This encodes CALGEPHLLPTLMGKYTDKLIF.

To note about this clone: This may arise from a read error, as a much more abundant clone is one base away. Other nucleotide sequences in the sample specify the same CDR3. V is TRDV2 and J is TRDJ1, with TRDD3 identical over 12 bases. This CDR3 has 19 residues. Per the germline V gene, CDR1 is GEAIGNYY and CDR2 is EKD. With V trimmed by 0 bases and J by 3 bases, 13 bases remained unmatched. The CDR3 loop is CACDTDPGGYAEGSDKLIF. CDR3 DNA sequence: TGTGCCTGTGACACCGACCCTGGGGGATACGCAGAGGGTTCCGATAAACTCATCTTT.

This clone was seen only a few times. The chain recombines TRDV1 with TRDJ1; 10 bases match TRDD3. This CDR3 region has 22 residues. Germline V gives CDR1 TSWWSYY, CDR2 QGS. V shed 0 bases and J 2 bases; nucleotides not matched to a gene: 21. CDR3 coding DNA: TGTGCTCTTGGGGAACTTACAAGGCGCACTGGGGGATCCGTACGGTGGACCGATAAACTCATCTTT. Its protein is CALGELTRRTGGSVRWTDKLIF.

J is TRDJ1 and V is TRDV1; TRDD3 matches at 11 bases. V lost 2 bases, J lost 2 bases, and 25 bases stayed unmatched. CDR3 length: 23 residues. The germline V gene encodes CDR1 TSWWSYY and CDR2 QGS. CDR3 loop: CALGEARYSTRNAWGIRTDKLIF. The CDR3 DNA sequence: TGTGCTCTTGGGGAAGCCAGGTATTCTACACGAAACGCATGGGGGATACGAACCGATAAACTCATCTTT.

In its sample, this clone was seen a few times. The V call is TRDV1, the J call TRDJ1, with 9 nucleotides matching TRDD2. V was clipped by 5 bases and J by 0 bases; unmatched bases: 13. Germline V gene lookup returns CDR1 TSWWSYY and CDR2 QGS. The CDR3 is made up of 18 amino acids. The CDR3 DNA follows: TGTGCTCTTGGGAATCCCCCTTCCTACGGAACTTACACCGATAAACTCATCTTT. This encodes CALGNPPSYGTYTDKLIF.

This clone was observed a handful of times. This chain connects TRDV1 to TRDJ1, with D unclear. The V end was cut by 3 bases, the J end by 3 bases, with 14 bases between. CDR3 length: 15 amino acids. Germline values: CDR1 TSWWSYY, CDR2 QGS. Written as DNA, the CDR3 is TGTGCTCTTGGGGACTTGCGGGTGCGCTCCGATAAACTCATCTTT. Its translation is CALGDLRVRSDKLIF.

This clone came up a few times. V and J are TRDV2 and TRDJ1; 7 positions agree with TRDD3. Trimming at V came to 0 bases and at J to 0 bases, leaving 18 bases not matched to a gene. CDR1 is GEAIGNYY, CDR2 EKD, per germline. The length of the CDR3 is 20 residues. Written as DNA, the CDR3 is TGTGCCTGTGACACCGAGTCTTTGGTTACTGGGGCCACCTACACCGATAAACTCATCTTT. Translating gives CACDTESLVTGATYTDKLIF.

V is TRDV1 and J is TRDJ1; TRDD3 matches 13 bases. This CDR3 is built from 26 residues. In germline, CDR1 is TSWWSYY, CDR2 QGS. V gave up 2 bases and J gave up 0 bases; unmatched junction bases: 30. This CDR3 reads CALGEKPSTGGYAFWALKRYTDKLIF. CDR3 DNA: TGTGCTCTTGGGGAAAAACCCTCTACTGGGGGATACGCGTTCTGGGCCCTAAAAAGGTACACCGATAAACTCATCTTT.

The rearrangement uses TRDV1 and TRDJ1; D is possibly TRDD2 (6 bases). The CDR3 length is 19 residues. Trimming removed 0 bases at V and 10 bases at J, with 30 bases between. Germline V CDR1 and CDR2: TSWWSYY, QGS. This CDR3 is CALGELSGTRRLPQVGLIF. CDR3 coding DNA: TGTGCTCTTGGGGAACTCTCCGGTACACGACGCCTTCCCCAAGTCGGACTCATCTTT.

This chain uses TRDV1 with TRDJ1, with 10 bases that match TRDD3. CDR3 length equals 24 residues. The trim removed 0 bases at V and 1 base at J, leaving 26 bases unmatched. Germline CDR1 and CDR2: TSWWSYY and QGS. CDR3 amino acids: CALGELLTCAPTGGGYEATDKLIF. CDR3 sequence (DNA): TGTGCTCTTGGGGAACTACTAACTTGCGCTCCTACAGGGGGGGGATACGAGGCCACCGATAAACTCATCTTT.

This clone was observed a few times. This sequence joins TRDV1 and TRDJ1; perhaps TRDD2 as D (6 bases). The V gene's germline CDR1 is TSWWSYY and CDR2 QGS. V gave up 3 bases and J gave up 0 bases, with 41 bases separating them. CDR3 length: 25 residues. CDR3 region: CALGDPPNRVPMPLGSTSNTDKLIF. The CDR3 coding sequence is TGTGCTCTTGGGGATCCTCCGAACCGAGTTCCTATGCCCTTGGGGTCAACGTCTAACACCGATAAACTCATCTTT.

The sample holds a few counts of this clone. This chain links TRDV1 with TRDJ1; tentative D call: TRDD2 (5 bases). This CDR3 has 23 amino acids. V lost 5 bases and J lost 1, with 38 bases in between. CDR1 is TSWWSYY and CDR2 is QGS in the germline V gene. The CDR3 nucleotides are TGTGCTCTTGGGTCTCCTATGGGTGCCCTCAGGGAACCAGCCCCGGGGTGCACCGATAAACTCATCTTT. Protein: CALGSPMGALREPAPGCTDKLIF.

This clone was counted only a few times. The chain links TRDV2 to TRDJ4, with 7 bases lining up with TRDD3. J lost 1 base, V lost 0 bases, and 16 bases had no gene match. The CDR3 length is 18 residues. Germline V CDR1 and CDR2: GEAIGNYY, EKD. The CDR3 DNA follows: TGTGCCTGTGACACCGTCAGATCCCTTGGGGGACATCTCAGACCCCTGATCTTT. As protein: CACDTVRSLGGHLRPLIF.

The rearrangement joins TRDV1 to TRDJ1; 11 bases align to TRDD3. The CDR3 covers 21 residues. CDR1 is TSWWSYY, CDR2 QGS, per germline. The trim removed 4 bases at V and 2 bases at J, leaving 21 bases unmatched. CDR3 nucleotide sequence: TGTGCTCTTGGGGTCTCTCCGCCTTCCTACGTACTGGGGGATAGTACCGATAAACTCATCTTT. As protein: CALGVSPPSYVLGDSTDKLIF.

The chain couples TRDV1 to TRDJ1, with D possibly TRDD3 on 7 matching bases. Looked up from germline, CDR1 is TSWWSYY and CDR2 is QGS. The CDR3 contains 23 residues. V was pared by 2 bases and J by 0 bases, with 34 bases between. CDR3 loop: CALGEKGLPPSPYWGGHTDKLIF. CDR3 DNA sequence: TGTGCTCTTGGGGAAAAGGGCCTTCCCCCCTCTCCTTACTGGGGAGGCCACACCGATAAACTCATCTTT.

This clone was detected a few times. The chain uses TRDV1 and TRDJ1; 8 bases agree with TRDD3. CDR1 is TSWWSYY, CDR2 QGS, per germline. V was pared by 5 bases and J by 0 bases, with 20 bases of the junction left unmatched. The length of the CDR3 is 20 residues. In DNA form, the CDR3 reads TGTGCTCTTGGGCCCGGTGGTTTCCCGCCCTGGGGGACCGACACCGATAAACTCATCTTT. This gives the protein CALGPGGFPPWGTDTDKLIF.

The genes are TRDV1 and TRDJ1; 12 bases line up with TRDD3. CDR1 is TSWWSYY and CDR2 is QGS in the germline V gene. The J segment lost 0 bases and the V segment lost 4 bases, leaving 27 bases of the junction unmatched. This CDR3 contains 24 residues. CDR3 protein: CALGVPRLLLLGDTERGYTDKLIF. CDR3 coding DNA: TGTGCTCTTGGGGTACCGCGGCTCCTACTGCTGGGGGATACGGAAAGGGGGTACACCGATAAACTCATCTTT.

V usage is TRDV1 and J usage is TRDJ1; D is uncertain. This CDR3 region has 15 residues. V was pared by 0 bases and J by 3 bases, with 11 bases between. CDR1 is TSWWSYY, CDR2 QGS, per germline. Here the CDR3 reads CALGELSQSPDKLIF. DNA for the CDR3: TGTGCTCTTGGGGAACTCTCCCAGAGCCCCGATAAACTCATCTTT.

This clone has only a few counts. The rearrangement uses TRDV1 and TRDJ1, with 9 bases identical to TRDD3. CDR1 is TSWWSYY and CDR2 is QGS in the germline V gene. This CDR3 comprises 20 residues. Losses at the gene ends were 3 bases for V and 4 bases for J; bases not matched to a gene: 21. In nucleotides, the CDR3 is TGTGCTCTTGGGGACTGGGGATTCCCGCGCTGGGGGATCATTGGCGATAAACTCATCTTT. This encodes CALGDWGFPRWGIIGDKLIF.

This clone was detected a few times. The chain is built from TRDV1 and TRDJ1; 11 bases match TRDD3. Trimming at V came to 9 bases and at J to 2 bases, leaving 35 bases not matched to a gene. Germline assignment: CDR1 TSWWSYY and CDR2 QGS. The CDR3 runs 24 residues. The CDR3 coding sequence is TGTGCTCTCGGAGAGTCCTTCCTACGTACTCCCTACTGGGGGATAAGGATTTATACCGATAAACTCATCTTT. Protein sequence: CALGESFLRTPYWGIRIYTDKLIF.

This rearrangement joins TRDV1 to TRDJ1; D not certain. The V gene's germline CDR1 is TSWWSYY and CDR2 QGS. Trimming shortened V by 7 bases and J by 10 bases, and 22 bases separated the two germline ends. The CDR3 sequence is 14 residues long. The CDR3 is CALALLNTKQGLIF. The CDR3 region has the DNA TGTGCTCTTGCCCTCCTGAATACCAAACAAGGACTCATCTTT.

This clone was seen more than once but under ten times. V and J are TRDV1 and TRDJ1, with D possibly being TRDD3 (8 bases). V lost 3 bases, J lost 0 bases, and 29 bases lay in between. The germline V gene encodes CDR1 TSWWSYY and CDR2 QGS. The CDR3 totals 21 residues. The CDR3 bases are TGTGCTCTTGGGGACCGGCCTTCCTTCGGTACTGGGGGCCACTACACCGATAAACTCATCTTT. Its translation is CALGDRPSFGTGGHYTDKLIF.

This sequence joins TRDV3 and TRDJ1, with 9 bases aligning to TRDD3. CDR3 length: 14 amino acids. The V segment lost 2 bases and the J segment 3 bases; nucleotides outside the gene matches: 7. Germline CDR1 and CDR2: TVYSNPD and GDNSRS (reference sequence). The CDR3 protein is CAFEGLGDPDKLIF. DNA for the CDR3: TGTGCCTTTGAGGGGCTGGGGGATCCCGATAAACTCATCTTT.

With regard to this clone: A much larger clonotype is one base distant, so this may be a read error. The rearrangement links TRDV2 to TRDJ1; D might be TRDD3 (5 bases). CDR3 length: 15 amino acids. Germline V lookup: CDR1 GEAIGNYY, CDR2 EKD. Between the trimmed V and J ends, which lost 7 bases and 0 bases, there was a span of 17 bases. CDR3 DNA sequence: TGTGCCTGCAGTGCCCGGGGACTGTACACCGATAAACTCATCTTT. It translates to CACSARGLYTDKLIF.

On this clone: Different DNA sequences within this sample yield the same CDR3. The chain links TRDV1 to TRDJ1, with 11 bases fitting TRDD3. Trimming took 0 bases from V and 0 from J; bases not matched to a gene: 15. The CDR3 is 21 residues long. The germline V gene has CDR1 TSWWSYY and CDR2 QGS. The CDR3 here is CALGELSLTGGYRSYTDKLIF. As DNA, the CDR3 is TGTGCTCTTGGGGAACTCTCCCTAACTGGGGGATATCGGAGCTACACCGATAAACTCATCTTT.

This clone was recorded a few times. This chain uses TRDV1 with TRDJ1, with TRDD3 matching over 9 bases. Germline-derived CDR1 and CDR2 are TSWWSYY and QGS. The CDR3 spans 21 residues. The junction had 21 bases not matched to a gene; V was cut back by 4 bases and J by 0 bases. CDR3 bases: TGTGCTCTTGGGGGAAGATTCCTACGGGCCTACTGGGGGAGGTACACCGATAAACTCATCTTT. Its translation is CALGGRFLRAYWGRYTDKLIF.